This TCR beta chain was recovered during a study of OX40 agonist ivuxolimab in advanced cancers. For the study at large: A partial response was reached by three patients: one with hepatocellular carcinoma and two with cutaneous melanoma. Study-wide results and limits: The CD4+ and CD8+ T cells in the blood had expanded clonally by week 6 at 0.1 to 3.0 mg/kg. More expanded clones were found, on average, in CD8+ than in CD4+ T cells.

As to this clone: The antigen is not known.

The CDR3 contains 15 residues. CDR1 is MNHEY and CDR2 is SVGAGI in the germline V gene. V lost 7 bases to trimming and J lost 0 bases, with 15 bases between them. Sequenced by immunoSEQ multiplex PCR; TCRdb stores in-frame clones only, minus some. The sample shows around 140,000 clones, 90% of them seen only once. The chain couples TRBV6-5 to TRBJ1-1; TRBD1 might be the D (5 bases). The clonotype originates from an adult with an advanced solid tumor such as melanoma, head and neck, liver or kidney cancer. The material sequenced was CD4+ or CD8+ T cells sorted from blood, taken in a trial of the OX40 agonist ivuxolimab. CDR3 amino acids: CASTQTVTMNTEAFF. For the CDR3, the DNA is TGTGCCAGCACCCAGACAGTCACCATGAACACTGAAGCTTTCTTT.